The 30 T cell receptor beta chains listed next were all sequenced from one sample in a study of cytomegalovirus exposure and HLA in healthy donors. The primer mix had 60 Vbeta and 13 Jbeta primers. Profiling relied on immunoSEQ multiplex PCR, and the TCRdb table lists in-frame clones only, not all of them. The table includes around 110,000 clones, about four fifths detected once. The source material was PBMCs. Receptors were obtained from a woman under 30 in good health and CMV-seronegative.

The chain recombines TRBV2 with TRBJ1-1; D is ambiguous. Germline loops: CDR1 SNHLY, CDR2 FYNNEI. V gave up 3 bases and J gave up 1 base, with 9 bases separating them. The CDR3 runs 14 residues. The CDR3 DNA reads TGTGCCAGCAGTGAGTTCAGGTCGAACACTGAAGCTTTCTTT. It codes for CASSEFRSNTEAFF.

V usage is TRBV6-6 and J usage is TRBJ1-2; D is perhaps TRBD1 (5 bases). Germline V gene sequence: CDR1 MNHNY, CDR2 SVGAGI (reference sequence). The CDR3 sequence is 12 residues long. V was clipped by 7 bases and J by 8 bases, with 14 bases between them. CDR3 loop: CASTQTAAGYTF. The CDR3 bases are TGTGCCAGCACCCAGACAGCAGCGGGCTACACCTTC.

This clone has a handful of counts. The chain recombines TRBV28 with TRBJ1-1; maybe TRBD1 (5 bases). The V and J ends lost 2 bases and 5 bases respectively, with 15 bases between them. The CDR3 contains 15 residues. Looked up from germline, CDR1 is MDHEN and CDR2 is SYDVKM. The chain's CDR3 is CASSLRSQGWTEAFF. DNA for the CDR3: TGTGCCAGCAGTTTAAGGTCCCAGGGCTGGACTGAAGCTTTCTTT.

The chain couples TRBV6-1 to TRBJ1-2; D possibly corresponds to TRBD1 (6 bases). V gave up 3 bases and J gave up 4 bases, with 9 bases separating them. The CDR3 loop spans 13 amino acids. Germline V gene data show CDR1 as MNHNS and CDR2 as SASEGT. The CDR3 coding sequence is TGTGCCAGCAGTGAGGGGGACACCTATGGCTACACCTTC. This sequence encodes CASSEGDTYGYTF.

The chain links TRBV6-4 to TRBJ1-6; 7 bases fit TRBD1. CDR1 is MRHNA and CDR2 is SNTAGT in the germline V gene. The CDR3 is 15 amino acids. V lost 7 bases and J lost 2; bases outside the gene matches: 5. The CDR3 DNA reads TGTGCCAGCAACCTACAGGGGCCCTATAATTCACCCCTCCACTTT. This translates into CASNLQGPYNSPLHF.

V gene TRBV5-8 combines with J gene TRBJ2-1, with 12 nucleotides matching TRBD2. Per the germline V gene, CDR1 is SGHTS and CDR2 is YDEGEE. The CDR3 contains 15 residues. Unmatched junction bases numbered 9, after V lost 4 bases and J lost 10 bases. The CDR3 is CASSGRLAGVMEQFF. The CDR3 DNA is TGTGCCAGCAGCGGACGACTAGCGGGGGTAATGGAGCAGTTCTTC.

The chain is built from TRBV9 and TRBJ2-1, with TRBD2 matching 14 bases. The V gene end was trimmed by 3 bases and the J gene end by 4 bases; junction bases not matched to a gene: 12. The CDR3 length is 19 residues. Germline V gene sequence: CDR1 SGDLS, CDR2 YYNGEE. The CDR3 loop is CASSGPGLAGAARYNEQFF. The CDR3 DNA reads as TGTGCCAGCAGCGGACCGGGACTAGCGGGGGCCGCGAGGTACAATGAGCAGTTCTTC.

As regards this clone: Other DNA sequences in this sample translate to the same CDR3. The chain is built from TRBV9 and TRBJ2-2, with 10 bases identical to TRBD2. The CDR3 covers 16 residues. V lost 5 bases, J lost 2 bases, and 6 bases stayed unmatched. Germline loops: CDR1 SGDLS, CDR2 YYNGEE. The CDR3 protein is CASSRTSGVNTGELFF. CDR3 coding DNA: TGTGCCAGCAGTAGGACTAGCGGCGTTAACACCGGGGAGCTGTTTTTT.

The gene calls are TRBV2 and TRBJ1-6, with TRBD1 matching over 9 bases. The V and J ends lost 6 bases and 6 bases, in that order; junction bases with no gene match: 6. The V gene's germline CDR1 is SNHLY and CDR2 FYNNEI. This CDR3 contains 15 residues. CDR3: CASRPPGQGNSPLHF. For the CDR3, the DNA is TGTGCCAGCAGACCCCCGGGACAGGGTAATTCACCCCTCCACTTT.

The genes are TRBV5-1 and TRBJ2-5; 8 positions match TRBD2. CDR1 SGHRS and CDR2 YFSETQ come from the germline V gene. The CDR3 runs to 15 residues. Trimming cost V 4 bases and J 5 bases; bases outside gene matches: 10. The CDR3 bases are TGCGCCAGCAGCCTAAGACTAGCGATCGGGGAGACCCAGTACTTC. This translates into CASSLRLAIGETQYF.

This rearrangement joins TRBV7-9 to TRBJ1-1; 7 nucleotides line up with TRBD1. The CDR3 covers 17 residues. The germline V gene has CDR1 SEHNR and CDR2 FQNEAQ (reference sequence). V was clipped by 0 bases and J by 3 bases; unmatched bases: 10. This chain's CDR3 is CASSLAQGGESDTEAFF. Here the CDR3 DNA reads TGTGCCAGCAGCTTAGCGCAGGGGGGCGAATCCGACACTGAAGCTTTCTTT.

This clone was detected once. The chain joins TRBV2 to TRBJ2-7, with 10 bases matching TRBD2. This CDR3 spans 14 amino acids. In germline, CDR1 is SNHLY, CDR2 FYNNEI. The ends lost 3 bases at V and 6 bases at J; junction bases unmatched: 5. The DNA for the CDR3 is TGTGCCAGCAGTGATCCTAGCGGGGGAACCGAGCAGTACTTC. Translation: CASSDPSGGTEQYF.

CDR3 region: CASRPPRGENSPLHF. CDR3 in DNA: TGTGCCAGCAGACCCCCGCGGGGGGAAAATTCACCCCTCCACTTT. The chain is built from TRBV2 and TRBJ1-6; possibly TRBD1 for D (5 bases). The V end was cut by 6 bases, the J end by 7 bases, with 16 bases between. The CDR3 is made up of 15 amino acids. CDR1 SNHLY and CDR2 FYNNEI come from the germline V gene.

The chain uses TRBV5-1 and TRBJ2-2; 9 bases fit TRBD2. With 2 bases clipped from V and 0 bases from J, the junction kept 2 bases outside the gene matches. This CDR3 comprises 16 residues. Germline loops: CDR1 SGHRS, CDR2 YFSETQ. The CDR3 loop reads CASSFSGGANTGELFF. The CDR3 bases are TGCGCCAGCAGCTTTAGCGGGGGCGCGAACACCGGGGAGCTGTTTTTT.

This clone has just a few counts. The chain combines TRBV7-8 with TRBJ1-4, with D perhaps matching TRBD1 (5 bases). Germline-derived CDR1 and CDR2 are SGHVS and FQNEAQ. The CDR3 runs to 11 residues. Trimming cost V 2 bases and J 12 bases, with 7 bases left between them. The CDR3 sequence is CASSLPGELFF. The CDR3 DNA follows: TGTGCCAGCAGCTTACCGGGGGAACTGTTTTTT.

The chain employs TRBV19 and TRBJ1-6; no clear D. Germline V gene data show CDR1 as LNHDA and CDR2 as SQIVND (reference sequence). Trimming left V 1 base short and J 7 bases short, with 8 bases between. This CDR3 region has 14 residues. The CDR3 DNA reads TGTGCCAGTAGTATAGGACAATCGAATTCACCCCTCCACTTT. Translation gives CASSIGQSNSPLHF.

The count of this clone is one. The gene calls are TRBV10-3 and TRBJ2-7; TRBD1 aligns across 9 bases. Germline V gene sequence: CDR1 ENHRY, CDR2 SYGVKD. The V and J ends lost 3 bases and 0 bases, in that order; junction bases with no gene match: 6. This CDR3 comprises 16 residues. In DNA, the CDR3 is TGTGCCATCAGTGAACCGGGACAGGGTAGCTCCTACGAGCAGTACTTC. This codes for CAISEPGQGSSYEQYF.

The rearrangement joins TRBV6-1 to TRBJ2-7; D might be TRBD1 (5 bases). Germline-derived CDR1 and CDR2 are MNHNS and SASEGT. The CDR3 consists of 13 residues. Trimming cost V 7 bases and J 0 bases, with 10 bases left between them. The chain's CDR3 is CASTFRASYEQYF. The DNA for the CDR3 is TGTGCCAGCACCTTCAGGGCCTCCTACGAGCAGTACTTC.

This clone was detected a few times. This chain links TRBV14 with TRBJ1-1, with a possible D match to TRBD1 (5 bases). The length of the CDR3 is 12 residues. The V and J ends lost 5 bases and 4 bases respectively, with 8 bases between them. CDR1 SGHDN and CDR2 FVKESK come from the germline V gene. DNA for the CDR3: TGTGCCAGCAGCTTGGGACTCACTGAAGCTTTCTTT. Amino acid sequence: CASSLGLTEAFF.

This chain links TRBV5-1 with TRBJ2-7, with D hard to call. CDR3 size: 14 residues. From germline, CDR1 is SGHRS and CDR2 YFSETQ. Deletions cut 5 bases from V and 6 bases from J, with 18 bases between. CDR3 loop: CASRPAGRNGEQYF. The CDR3 coding sequence is TGCGCCAGCAGGCCTGCAGGCAGGAACGGCGAGCAGTACTTC.

This chain uses TRBV7-2 with TRBJ2-7, with D possibly being TRBD1 (5 bases). Germline CDR1 reads SGHTA; CDR2 reads FQGNSA. The V end lost 0 bases, the J end lost 2 bases, and 11 bases lay between the germline ends. This CDR3 is 15 amino acids long. CDR3 sequence: CASSLASRAPYEQYF. The CDR3 DNA reads as TGTGCCAGCAGCTTAGCGTCCAGGGCACCCTACGAGCAGTACTTC.

The rearrangement links TRBV19 to TRBJ2-1, with 10 bases identical to TRBD2. CDR1 is LNHDA and CDR2 is SQIVND in the germline V gene (reference sequence). The CDR3 length is 15 residues. V shed 4 bases, J shed 0 bases, and the junction held 0 bases outside the gene matches. The CDR3 region has the DNA TGTGCCAGTAGTACTAGCGGGGGCTCCTACAATGAGCAGTTCTTC. This gives the protein CASSTSGGSYNEQFF. Filled out from reference TRBV19 and TRBJ2-1, the complete variable domain reads DGGITQSPKYLFRKEGQNVTLSCEQNLNHDAMYWYRQDPGQGLRLIYYSQIVNDFQKGDIAEGYSVSREKKESFPLTVTSAQKNPTAFYLCASSTSGGSYNEQFFGPGTRLTVL.

The chain has TRBV7-6 and TRBJ2-5, with 8 bases that match TRBD2. Germline lookup yields CDR1 SGHVS and CDR2 FNYEAQ. Germline trimming cut 5 bases from V and 1 base from J; bases unmatched to any gene: 12. This CDR3 spans 17 amino acids. This CDR3 is CASSPVLAGSIQETQYF. The CDR3 coding sequence is TGTGCCAGCAGCCCAGTATTAGCGGGGTCTATCCAAGAGACCCAGTACTTC.

The V gene is TRBV19, the J gene TRBJ2-2; D is unresolved. The CDR3 runs 12 residues. Germline-derived CDR1 and CDR2 are LNHDA and SQIVND (reference sequence). Trimming took 8 bases from V and 4 from J, leaving 8 bases between them. The CDR3: CASRQATGELFF. The CDR3 bases are TGTGCCAGTCGTCAAGCCACCGGGGAGCTGTTTTTT.

In this sample, this clone turned up a few times. This chain connects TRBV30 to TRBJ2-2; TRBD2 might be the D (6 bases). Germline V gene data show CDR1 as GTSNPN and CDR2 as SVGIG (reference sequence). The CDR3 loop spans 12 amino acids. Trimming left V 1 base short and J 7 bases short, with 7 bases between. CDR3 amino acids: CAWSGGGGELFF. DNA of the CDR3: TGTGCCTGGAGTGGGGGAGGCGGGGAGCTGTTTTTT.

The chain links TRBV7-3 to TRBJ2-5; TRBD2 is a possible D gene (5 bases). The V gene's germline CDR1 is SGHTA and CDR2 FQGTGA. Trimming stripped 5 bases from V and 2 bases from J, with 18 bases between. The CDR3 contains 16 residues. The DNA for the CDR3 is TGTGCCAGCAGCCCTTTCCCCGGGGTAACTCAAGAGACCCAGTACTTC. Protein sequence: CASSPFPGVTQETQYF.

The chain recombines TRBV27 with TRBJ1-6; TRBD1 agrees at 7 bases. With 6 bases clipped from V and 4 bases from J, the junction kept 3 bases outside the gene matches. The germline gives CDR1 MNHEY, CDR2 SMNVEV (reference sequence). The CDR3 sequence is 14 residues long. The DNA for the CDR3 is TGTGCCAGCAGCGAGGGACAGTATAATTCACCCCTCCACTTT. Translation: CASSEGQYNSPLHF.

This clone was counted once. This chain connects TRBV28 to TRBJ2-7; D is unresolved. Trimming removed 1 base at V and 2 bases at J, with 18 bases between. In germline, CDR1 is MDHEN, CDR2 SYDVKM. This CDR3 contains 17 residues. The CDR3 loop reads CASSLFTQGGSAYEQYF. The CDR3 DNA follows: TGTGCCAGCAGTTTATTTACCCAAGGCGGATCCGCCTACGAGCAGTACTTC.

CDR3 sequence reads: CAIGAAGTGGPETQYF. The CDR3 bases are TGTGCCATCGGAGCGGCCGGGACAGGGGGGCCAGAGACCCAGTACTTC. The rearrangement uses TRBV10-3 and TRBJ2-5; 11 nucleotides align to TRBD1. The CDR3 has 16 residues. In germline, CDR1 is ENHRY, CDR2 SYGVKD. Losses at the gene ends were 8 bases for V and 4 bases for J; bases not matched to a gene: 12.

V gene TRBV6-4 combines with J gene TRBJ2-1; TRBD2 aligns across 14 bases. Germline CDR1 and CDR2: MRHNA and SNTAGT. The CDR3 covers 15 residues. V was clipped by 2 bases and J by 7 bases; unmatched bases: 1. CDR3 coding DNA: TGTGCCAGCAGTGACGGGACTAGCGGGGGAAATGAGCAGTTCTTC. It yields the protein CASSDGTSGGNEQFF.